This T cell receptor beta chain stems from a study of tumor and adjacent non-tumor tissue in lung cancer. Study outcomes and limitations: Tumor tissue had significantly higher TCR diversity than normal lung.

The template was RNA from unsorted bulk tissue. Distant lung tissue was collected more than 3 cm away from the tumor edge. In germline, CDR1 is SGHNT, CDR2 YYREEE (reference sequence). The CDR3 runs to 13 residues. A note on this clonotype: Its specificity is unknown. One end of the junction varies from germline; a read error may be responsible.

The library came from three nested PCR rounds adapted from ARM-PCR protocols. TCRdb ran MiXCR on the multiplex PCR reads and lists one entry per CDR3 protein. The table has 90,000 to 100,000 distinct CDR3 sequences, 80% seen once. The chain uses TRBV5-4 and TRBJ2-1, with D uncertain. Material: distant non-tumor lung tissue. This receptor was obtained from a man aged 55 to 70 with small cell lung cancer. CDR3 DNA: TGTGCCAGCAGCGGGTGGGCCTGCAATGAACAGTTCTTC. Amino acid sequence: CASSGWACNEQFF.